Below, 29 T cell receptor beta chains from the same sample are listed, as sequenced in a study of T cells after yellow fever vaccination (dated by TCRdb to the late 2010s). The treatment or condition label on this specimen signifies: live attenuated yellow fever vaccine strain. Library creation used 5' RACE. TCRdb shows the sequencer as Illumina NovaSeq 6000. The public reads were reprocessed in TCRdb via fastp at Q25 and MiXCR, keeping in-frame beta chains. Rows are unified per CDR3 protein, each entry keeping the most common DNA and genes. The sample table lists about 320,000 distinct CDR3 sequences, roughly an eighth of them with a count of one. Clones ranked in the top ten supply more than 3% of the sample. This specimen consisted of CD4+ T cells sorted from PBMCs, obtained 15 days after the yellow fever booster vaccination. The receptors here all came from a young man who received the YFV17D yellow fever vaccine.

This clonotype was seen a handful of times. The chain is built from TRBV7-9 and TRBJ2-3; the match to TRBD2 covers 9 bases. V lost 1 base to trimming and J lost 4 bases; unmatched junction nucleotides: 6. The CDR3 loop spans 16 amino acids. Germline-derived CDR1 and CDR2 are SEHNR and FQNEAQ (reference sequence). CDR3 residues: CASSLDLAGSADTQYF. The CDR3 nucleotides are TGTGCCAGCAGCTTAGACCTAGCGGGGTCCGCAGATACGCAGTATTTT.

This chain connects TRBV20-1 to TRBJ1-1; a weak D match, TRBD1 (5 bases). The V gene's germline CDR1 is DFQATT and CDR2 SNEGSKA (reference sequence). The V gene lost 2 bases and the J gene lost 4 bases, with 14 bases spanning the gap. The CDR3 spans 14 residues. The CDR3 spells CSARRQTGSTEAFF. CDR3 in DNA: TGCAGTGCTAGACGACAAACAGGATCCACTGAAGCTTTCTTT.

The CDR3 region has the DNA TGTGCCAGCAGCTTAAGCGGGGGGGCCGGCGGGCAGTTCTTC. Translation: CASSLSGGAGGQFF. This chain connects TRBV7-2 to TRBJ2-1, with TRBD2 identical over 10 bases. Germline V gives CDR1 SGHTA, CDR2 FQGNSA. V shed 2 bases and J 12 bases; nucleotides not matched to a gene: 7. This CDR3 contains 14 residues.

This clonotype was observed a few times. This rearrangement joins TRBV7-2 to TRBJ1-3, with D possibly being TRBD1 (5 bases). This CDR3 region has 17 residues. V shed 5 bases and J shed 0 bases, with 17 bases lying between them. The V gene's germline CDR1 is SGHTA and CDR2 FQGNSA. Here the CDR3 reads CASSPVPGRSSGNTIYF. CDR3 bases: TGTGCCAGCAGCCCCGTCCCGGGACGGAGCTCTGGAAACACCATATATTTT. Full variable domain (remainder filled in from reference TRBV7-2 and TRBJ1-3): GAGVSQSPSNKVTEKGKDVELRCDPISGHTALYWYRQSLGQGLEFLIYFQGNSAPDKSGLPSDRFSAERTGGSVSTLTIQRTQQEDSAVYLCASSPVPGRSSGNTIYFGEGSWLTVV.

This sequence joins TRBV6-6 and TRBJ2-3; maybe TRBD1 (6 bases). The V end was cut by 6 bases, the J end by 8 bases, with 15 bases between. CDR1 is MNHNY, CDR2 SVGAGI, per germline (reference sequence). This CDR3 region has 13 residues. CDR3 in amino acids: CASSLDQGSTQYF. The CDR3 region has the DNA TGTGCCAGCAGCCTTGACCAGGGGAGTACGCAGTATTTT.

This clonotype was seen a few times. The chain joins TRBV11-2 to TRBJ2-5; tentative D call: TRBD1 (6 bases). Per the germline V gene, CDR1 is SGHAT and CDR2 is FQNNGV. Trimming removed 5 bases from V and 6 bases from J, with 19 bases in between. CDR3 length equals 15 residues. CDR3 DNA sequence: TGTGCCAGCAGCCTAACCCCAGGGGCAGGGCAGACCCAGTACTTC. Translation gives CASSLTPGAGQTQYF.

This clonotype was counted only a few times. The chain couples TRBV5-6 to TRBJ1-2; a weak D match, TRBD1 (5 bases). V shed 2 bases and J shed 6 bases, with 17 bases lying between them. Looked up from germline, CDR1 is SGHDT and CDR2 is YYEEEE. The CDR3 consists of 15 residues. CDR3 coding DNA: TGTGCCAGCAGCTTTCGGTCAGGGAGTGTTAATGGCTACACCTTC. This codes for CASSFRSGSVNGYTF.

This clonotype appeared a few times. This chain's CDR3 is CASSSLGGSYEQYF. The CDR3 DNA is TGTGCCAGCAGCTCCCTGGGGGGGAGCTACGAGCAGTACTTC. The chain employs TRBV7-2 and TRBJ2-7; 7 nucleotides align to TRBD2. This CDR3 has 14 residues. J was trimmed by 3 bases and V by 4 bases; bases with no gene match: 6. Germline lookup yields CDR1 SGHTA and CDR2 FQGNSA.

The chain carries TRBV18 and TRBJ1-2; D possibly corresponds to TRBD1 (5 bases). Trimming left V 2 bases short and J 3 bases short, with 10 bases between. The CDR3 runs 14 residues. Germline values: CDR1 KGHSH, CDR2 LQKENI. The CDR3 reads CASSPEGIYYGYTF. In nucleotides, the CDR3 is TGTGCCAGCTCACCAGAGGGGATATACTATGGCTACACCTTC.

The CDR3 protein is CASRPTGTTGELFF. In DNA form, the CDR3 reads TGCGCCAGCAGACCGACAGGGACCACCGGGGAGCTGTTTTTT. The chain has TRBV10-2 and TRBJ2-2; 7 positions agree with TRBD1. Germline-derived CDR1 and CDR2 are WSHSY and SAAADI. V lost 6 bases, J lost 4 bases, and 5 bases stayed unmatched. There are 14 residues in the CDR3.

This clonotype appeared many times. The chain couples TRBV5-1 to TRBJ2-1; 12 nucleotides agree with TRBD1. The CDR3 is 13 amino acids. With 8 bases clipped from V and 8 bases from J, the junction kept 5 bases outside the gene matches. The germline gives CDR1 SGHRS, CDR2 YFSETQ. The CDR3 is CASAGQGADEQFF. As DNA, the CDR3 is TGCGCCAGTGCGGGACAGGGGGCGGATGAGCAGTTCTTC.

V and J are TRBV20-1 and TRBJ2-4; TRBD2 aligns across 8 bases. From germline, CDR1 is DFQATT and CDR2 SNEGSKA (reference sequence). CDR3 size: 13 residues. Trimming took 1 base from V and 4 from J; bases not matched to a gene: 0. CDR3 sequence: CSARVAGKNIQYF. The CDR3 DNA reads as TGCAGTGCTAGAGTAGCGGGGAAAAACATTCAGTACTTC.

The chain couples TRBV4-1 to TRBJ1-5, with 7 bases aligning to TRBD1. Germline loops: CDR1 MGHRA, CDR2 YSYEKL. The CDR3 consists of 18 residues. The ends lost 6 bases at V and 2 bases at J; junction bases unmatched: 16. CDR3 DNA sequence: TGCGCCAGCAGTCCGACAGGGACCATACTTATAGGCAATCAGCCCCAGCATTTT. This codes for CASSPTGTILIGNQPQHF.

CDR3 nucleotide sequence: TGCGCCAGCAGCTTCGGGGCTCTTAGAAATGGCTACACCTTC. Translated, it gives CASSFGALRNGYTF. The J gene is TRBJ1-2, the V gene TRBV5-1, with D possibly TRBD1 on 5 matching bases. V was cut by 2 bases and J by 6 bases, with 14 bases left in between. Germline V gene sequence: CDR1 SGHRS, CDR2 YFSETQ. This CDR3 is built from 14 residues.

This clonotype was seen at least ten times. V is TRBV12-3 or TRBV12-4 and J is TRBJ2-5, with D tentatively TRBD2 (7 bases). V lost 6 bases to trimming and J lost 4 bases, with 15 bases between them. The CDR3 covers 14 residues. CDR3 residues: CASRIGLGGETQYF. For the CDR3, the DNA is TGTGCCAGCAGGATTGGACTAGGGGGAGAGACCCAGTACTTC.

There are many counts of this clonotype. The gene calls are TRBV20-1 and TRBJ2-5, with D perhaps TRBD1 or TRBD2 (6 bases each). Trimming removed 4 bases at V and 3 bases at J, with 15 bases between. Per germline, CDR1 DFQATT and CDR2 SNEGSKA (reference sequence). This CDR3 is 14 amino acids long. The chain's CDR3 is CSATPTGAKETQYF. CDR3 coding DNA: TGCAGTGCTACACCTACGGGGGCAAAAGAGACCCAGTACTTC.

This chain joins TRBV20-1 and TRBJ2-3, with 14 bases identical to TRBD2. CDR1 and CDR2 (germline): DFQATT, SNEGSKA (reference sequence). CDR3 length: 16 amino acids. Germline trimming cut 0 bases from V and 4 bases from J; bases unmatched to any gene: 3. CDR3 nucleotide sequence: TGCAGTGCTAGAGAGTCGACTAGCGGGGGGGCAGATACGCAGTATTTT. As protein: CSARESTSGGADTQYF.

This clonotype has only a few counts. This chain connects TRBV9 to TRBJ2-1, with TRBD2 matching over 10 bases. The V segment lost 0 bases and the J segment 7 bases; nucleotides outside the gene matches: 7. Germline loops: CDR1 SGDLS, CDR2 YYNGEE. CDR3 length: 16 residues. The CDR3 is CASSVDPAGGSNEQFF. The CDR3 DNA sequence: TGTGCCAGCAGCGTAGACCCAGCGGGGGGGTCAAATGAGCAGTTCTTC.

Details on this clonotype: Since a much larger clone is just one base distant, this may be a read error. The V and J genes are TRBV15 and TRBJ2-1; D remains unclear. This CDR3 is built from 16 residues. Germline assignment: CDR1 LNHNV and CDR2 YYDKDF (reference sequence). CDR3 amino acids: CATRRDWASSYNEQFF. CDR3 coding DNA: TGTGCCACCAGAAGAGATTGGGCTAGCTCCTACAATGAGCAGTTCTTC. Looking up the rest from reference TRBV15 and TRBJ2-1 gives the full variable domain: DAMVIQNPRYQVTQFGKPVTLSCSQTLNHNVMYWYQQKSSQAPKLLFHYYDKDFNNEADTPDNFQSRRPNTSFCFLDIRSPGLGDTAMYLCATRRDWASSYNEQFFGPGTRLTVL.

The rearrangement joins TRBV29-1 to TRBJ1-1; D remains ambiguous. The germline V gene encodes CDR1 SQVTM and CDR2 ANQGSEA. V was clipped by 2 bases and J by 8 bases, with 9 bases between them. The CDR3 runs 11 residues. CDR3 sequence: CSVETVGEAFF. CDR3 coding DNA: TGCAGCGTTGAAACGGTTGGAGAAGCTTTCTTT.

The chain joins TRBV20-1 to TRBJ2-4; 8 nucleotides agree with TRBD1. The CDR3 runs 15 residues. V shed 3 bases and J 3 bases; nucleotides not matched to a gene: 7. Germline V gene sequence: CDR1 DFQATT, CDR2 SNEGSKA (reference sequence). For the CDR3, the DNA is TGCAGTGCTAGGGACAGGGCTTGGGTCAAAAACATTCAGTACTTC. It yields the protein CSARDRAWVKNIQYF.

This clonotype came up a few times. The CDR3: CASSLGLAGRYEQYF. The CDR3 DNA follows: TGTGCCAGCAGCTTAGGCTTAGCGGGGCGCTACGAGCAGTACTTC. The rearrangement uses TRBV7-6 and TRBJ2-7; 8 positions agree with TRBD2. The trim removed 1 base at V and 3 bases at J, leaving 5 bases unmatched. Germline CDR1 SGHVS, CDR2 FNYEAQ. The CDR3 covers 15 residues.

For the CDR3, the DNA is TGTGCCTGGAGGGGACTACTAGCAGCTAGCACAGATACGCAGTATTTT. As protein: CAWRGLLAASTDTQYF. The chain employs TRBV30 and TRBJ2-3; 7 bases agree with TRBD2. Germline V gene data show CDR1 as GTSNPN and CDR2 as SVGIG (reference sequence). The ends lost 3 bases at V and 0 bases at J; junction bases unmatched: 9. The CDR3 is 16 amino acids.

The sample holds many counts of this clonotype. This chain connects TRBV18 to TRBJ2-2; D remains ambiguous. There are 16 residues in the CDR3. CDR1 is KGHSH, CDR2 LQKENI, per germline. V gave up 6 bases and J gave up 1 base, with 15 bases separating them. Written as DNA, the CDR3 is TGTGCCAGCTCCCCTTTTGACCCCATGAACACCGGGGAGCTGTTTTTT. Protein sequence: CASSPFDPMNTGELFF.

This clonotype occurred a few times. This rearrangement joins TRBV12-3 or TRBV12-4 to TRBJ1-6; TRBD1 agrees at 10 bases. The V gene end was trimmed by 6 bases and the J gene end by 7 bases; junction bases not matched to a gene: 6. The CDR3 is 15 residues long. DNA of the CDR3: TGTGCCAGCAGGCGGCCGGGACAGGGGAATTCACCCCTCCACTTT. Protein: CASRRPGQGNSPLHF.

This clonotype came up a few times. The chain has TRBV3-1 and TRBJ2-3; 9 nucleotides align to TRBD2. The CDR3 has 14 residues. Germline V gene sequence: CDR1 LGHDT, CDR2 YNNKEL (reference sequence). V shed 4 bases and J 7 bases; nucleotides not matched to a gene: 6. The CDR3 is CASSPWTSDYTQYF. CDR3 nucleotide sequence: TGTGCCAGCAGCCCCTGGACTAGCGACTATACGCAGTATTTT.

The chain combines TRBV20-1 with TRBJ2-7, with 7 bases lining up with TRBD1. Germline CDR1 DFQATT, CDR2 SNEGSKA (reference sequence). This CDR3 spans 14 amino acids. Trimming cost V 1 base and J 3 bases; bases outside gene matches: 6. CDR3 nucleotides: TGCAGTGCTAGAGGGCAGAGGGGGCTCTACGAGCAGTACTTC. This encodes CSARGQRGLYEQYF.

There are a few counts of this clonotype. V is TRBV7-2 and J is TRBJ2-3; D remains ambiguous. The length of the CDR3 is 15 residues. Germline CDR1 and CDR2: SGHTA and FQGNSA. Trimming stripped 3 bases from V and 0 bases from J, with 10 bases between. The chain's CDR3 is CASSFQRTSTDTQYF. Here the CDR3 DNA reads TGTGCCAGCAGCTTTCAGAGAACTAGCACAGATACGCAGTATTTT.

V gene TRBV7-3 combines with J gene TRBJ2-1, with D possibly being TRBD2 (6 bases). The germline V gene encodes CDR1 SGHTA and CDR2 FQGTGA. Deletions cut 3 bases from V and 6 bases from J, with 12 bases between. The length of the CDR3 is 14 residues. The CDR3 bases are TGTGCCAGCAGCTTCGGGGGAATGGTCAATGAGCAGTTCTTC. Protein: CASSFGGMVNEQFF.